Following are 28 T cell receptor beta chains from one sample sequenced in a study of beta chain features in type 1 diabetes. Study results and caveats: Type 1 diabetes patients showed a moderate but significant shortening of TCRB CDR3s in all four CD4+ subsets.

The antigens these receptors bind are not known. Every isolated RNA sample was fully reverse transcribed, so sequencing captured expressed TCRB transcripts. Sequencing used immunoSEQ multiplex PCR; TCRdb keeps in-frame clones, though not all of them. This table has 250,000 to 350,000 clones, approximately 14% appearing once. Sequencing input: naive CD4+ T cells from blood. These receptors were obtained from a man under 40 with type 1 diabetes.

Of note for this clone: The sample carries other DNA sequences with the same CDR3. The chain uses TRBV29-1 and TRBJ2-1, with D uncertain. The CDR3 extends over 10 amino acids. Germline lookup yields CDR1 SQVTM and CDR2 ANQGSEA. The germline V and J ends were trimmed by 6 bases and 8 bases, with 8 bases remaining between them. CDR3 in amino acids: CSVDTDEQFF. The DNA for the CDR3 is TGCAGCGTCGACACCGATGAGCAGTTCTTC.

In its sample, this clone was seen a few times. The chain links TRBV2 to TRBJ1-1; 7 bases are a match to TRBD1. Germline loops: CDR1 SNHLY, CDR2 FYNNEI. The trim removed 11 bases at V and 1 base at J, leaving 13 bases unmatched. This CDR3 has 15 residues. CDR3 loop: CARTGAVRGNTEAFF. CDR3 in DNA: TGTGCCCGCACAGGGGCGGTCAGGGGGAACACTGAAGCTTTCTTT.

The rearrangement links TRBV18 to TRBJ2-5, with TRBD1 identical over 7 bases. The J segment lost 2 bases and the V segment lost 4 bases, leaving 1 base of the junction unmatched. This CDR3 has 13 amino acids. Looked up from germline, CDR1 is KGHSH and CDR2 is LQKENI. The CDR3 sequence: CASSRQGQETQYF. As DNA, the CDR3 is TGTGCCAGCTCACGACAGGGTCAAGAGACCCAGTACTTC. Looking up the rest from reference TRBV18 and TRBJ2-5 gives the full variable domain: NAGVMQNPRHLVRRRGQEARLRCSPMKGHSHVYWYRQLPEEGLKFMVYLQKENIIDESGMPKERFSAEFPKEGPSILRIQQVVRGDSAAYFCASSRQGQETQYFGPGTRLLVL.

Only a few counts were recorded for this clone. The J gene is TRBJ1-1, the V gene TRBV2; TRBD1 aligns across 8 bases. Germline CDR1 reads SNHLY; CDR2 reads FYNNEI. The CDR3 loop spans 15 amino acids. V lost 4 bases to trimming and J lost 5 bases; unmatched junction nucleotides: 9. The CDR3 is CASSGADRVGTEAFF. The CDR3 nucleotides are TGTGCCAGCAGTGGGGCGGACAGGGTTGGTACTGAAGCTTTCTTT. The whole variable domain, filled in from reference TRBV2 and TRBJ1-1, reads EPEVTQTPSHQVTQMGQEVILRCVPISNHLYFYWYRQILGQKVEFLVSFYNNEISEKSEIFDDQFSVERPDGSNFTLKIRSTKLEDSAMYFCASSGADRVGTEAFFGQGTRLTVV.

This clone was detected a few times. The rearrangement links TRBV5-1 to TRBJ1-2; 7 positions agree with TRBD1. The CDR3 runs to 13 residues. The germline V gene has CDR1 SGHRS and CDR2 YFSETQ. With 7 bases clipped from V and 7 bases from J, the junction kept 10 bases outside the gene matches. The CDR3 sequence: CASQGQPQGGYTF. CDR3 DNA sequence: TGCGCCAGCCAGGGACAGCCACAGGGTGGCTACACCTTC. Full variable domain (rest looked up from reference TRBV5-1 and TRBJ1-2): KAGVTQTPRYLIKTRGQQVTLSCSPISGHRSVSWYQQTPGQGLQFLFEYFSETQRNKGNFPGRFSGRQFSNSRSEMNVSTLELGDSALYLCASQGQPQGGYTFGSGTRLTVV.

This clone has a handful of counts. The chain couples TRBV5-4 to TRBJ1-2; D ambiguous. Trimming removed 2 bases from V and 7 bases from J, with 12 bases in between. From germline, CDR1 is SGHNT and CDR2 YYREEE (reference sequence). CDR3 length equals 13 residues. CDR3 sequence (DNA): TGTGCCAGCAGCTTATTGAGTACCGGTGGCTACACCTTC. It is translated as CASSLLSTGGYTF.

In DNA form, the CDR3 reads TGTGCCAGCAGCCAGTACCAGTATTCCTACGAGCAGTACTTC. Protein sequence: CASSQYQYSYEQYF. This chain connects TRBV14 to TRBJ2-7; no firm D call. Looked up from germline, CDR1 is SGHDN and CDR2 is FVKESK. The ends were cut back, 3 bases at V and 1 base at J, with 10 bases in the middle. This CDR3 comprises 14 residues.

The CDR3 here is CASSRKGLAGVYNEQFF. CDR3 in DNA: TGCGCCAGCAGCCGAAAGGGACTAGCGGGAGTGTACAATGAGCAGTTCTTC. V and J are TRBV4-3 and TRBJ2-1, with 14 bases fitting TRBD2. CDR3 length: 17 residues. Germline CDR1 LGHNA, CDR2 YSLEER. J gave up 4 bases and V 4 bases, and 6 bases lay outside the gene matches.

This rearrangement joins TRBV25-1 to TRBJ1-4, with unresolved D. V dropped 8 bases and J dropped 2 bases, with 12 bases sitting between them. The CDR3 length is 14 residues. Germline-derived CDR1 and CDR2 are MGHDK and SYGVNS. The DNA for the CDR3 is TGTGCCAGCGGCCCCCGATGGACTAATGAAAAACTGTTTTTT. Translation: CASGPRWTNEKLFF.

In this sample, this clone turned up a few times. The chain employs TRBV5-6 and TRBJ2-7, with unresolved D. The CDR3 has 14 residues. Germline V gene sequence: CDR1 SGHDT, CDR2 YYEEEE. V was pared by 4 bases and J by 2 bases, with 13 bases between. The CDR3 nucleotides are TGTGCCAGCAGCCGTTTCTACAGTCCCTACGAGCAGTACTTC. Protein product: CASSRFYSPYEQYF.

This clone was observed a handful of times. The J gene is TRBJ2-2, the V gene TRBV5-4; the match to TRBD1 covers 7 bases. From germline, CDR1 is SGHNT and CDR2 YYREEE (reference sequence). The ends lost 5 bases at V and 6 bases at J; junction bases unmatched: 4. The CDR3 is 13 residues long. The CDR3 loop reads CASRQDRAGELFF. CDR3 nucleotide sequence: TGTGCCAGCAGACAAGACAGGGCCGGGGAGCTGTTTTTT.

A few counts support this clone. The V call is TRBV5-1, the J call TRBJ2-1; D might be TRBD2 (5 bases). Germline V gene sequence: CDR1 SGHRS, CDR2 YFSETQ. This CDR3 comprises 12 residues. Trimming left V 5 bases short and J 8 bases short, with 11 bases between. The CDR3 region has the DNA TGCGCCAGCAGTTGGCCCGGGGATGAGCAGTTCTTC. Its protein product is CASSWPGDEQFF.

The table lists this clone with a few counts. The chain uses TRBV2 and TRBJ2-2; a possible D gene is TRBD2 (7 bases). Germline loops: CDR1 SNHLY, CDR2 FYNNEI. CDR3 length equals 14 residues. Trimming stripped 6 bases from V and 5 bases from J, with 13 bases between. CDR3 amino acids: CASRGGLWTGELFF. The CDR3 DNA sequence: TGTGCCAGCAGGGGGGGGCTTTGGACCGGGGAGCTGTTTTTT.

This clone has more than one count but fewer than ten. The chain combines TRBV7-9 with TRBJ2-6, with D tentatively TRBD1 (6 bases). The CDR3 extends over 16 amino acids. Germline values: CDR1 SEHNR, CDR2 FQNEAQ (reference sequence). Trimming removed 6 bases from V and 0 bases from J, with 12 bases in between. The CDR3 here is CASSQDRASGANVLTF. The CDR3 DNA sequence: TGTGCCAGCAGTCAGGACAGAGCCTCTGGGGCCAACGTCCTGACTTTC. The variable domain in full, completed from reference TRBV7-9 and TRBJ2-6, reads DTGVSQNPRHKITKRGQNVTFRCDPISEHNRLYWYRQTLGQGPEFLTYFQNEAQLEKSRLLSDRFSAERPKGSFSTLEIQRTEQGDSAMYLCASSQDRASGANVLTFGAGSRLTVL.

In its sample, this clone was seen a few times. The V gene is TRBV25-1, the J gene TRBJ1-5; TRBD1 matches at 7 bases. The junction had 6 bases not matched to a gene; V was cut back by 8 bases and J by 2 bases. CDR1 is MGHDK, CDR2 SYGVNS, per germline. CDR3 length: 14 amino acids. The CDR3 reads CASSTTGGNQPQHF. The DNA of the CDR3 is TGTGCCAGCTCCACTACAGGGGGCAATCAGCCCCAGCATTTT.

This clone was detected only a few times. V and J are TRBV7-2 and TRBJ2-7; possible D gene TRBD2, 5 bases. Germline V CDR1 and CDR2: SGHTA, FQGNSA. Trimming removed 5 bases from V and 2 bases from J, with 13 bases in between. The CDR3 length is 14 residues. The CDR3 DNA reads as TGTGCCAGCAGCAGTCTAGCAGATACCTACGAGCAGTACTTC. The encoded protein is CASSSLADTYEQYF.

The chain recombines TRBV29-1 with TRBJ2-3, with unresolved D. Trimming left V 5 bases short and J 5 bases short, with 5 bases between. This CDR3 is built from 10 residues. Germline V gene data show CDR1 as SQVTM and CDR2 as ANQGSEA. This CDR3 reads CSVHKDTQYF. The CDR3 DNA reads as TGCAGCGTTCACAAAGATACGCAGTATTTT.

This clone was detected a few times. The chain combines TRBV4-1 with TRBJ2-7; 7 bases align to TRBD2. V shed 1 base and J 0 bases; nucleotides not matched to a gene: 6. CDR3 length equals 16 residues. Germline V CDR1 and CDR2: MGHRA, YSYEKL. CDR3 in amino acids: CASSQAGLADSYEQYF. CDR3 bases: TGCGCCAGCAGCCAAGCCGGGCTAGCGGACTCCTACGAGCAGTACTTC.

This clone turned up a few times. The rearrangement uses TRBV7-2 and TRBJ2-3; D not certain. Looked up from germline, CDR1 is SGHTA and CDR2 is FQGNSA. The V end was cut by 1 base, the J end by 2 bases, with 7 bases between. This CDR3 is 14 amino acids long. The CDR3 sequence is CASSLGPVTDTQYF. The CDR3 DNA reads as TGTGCCAGCAGCTTAGGGCCAGTCACAGATACGCAGTATTTT.

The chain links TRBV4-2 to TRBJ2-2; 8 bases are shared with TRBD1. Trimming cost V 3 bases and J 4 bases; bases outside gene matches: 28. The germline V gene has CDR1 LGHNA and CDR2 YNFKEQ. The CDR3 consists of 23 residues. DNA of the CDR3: TGTGCCAGCAGCCAGGTCTGGACAGGGACATCGCCCATGGGCCGACGAAGCACCGGGGAGCTGTTTTTT. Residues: CASSQVWTGTSPMGRRSTGELFF.

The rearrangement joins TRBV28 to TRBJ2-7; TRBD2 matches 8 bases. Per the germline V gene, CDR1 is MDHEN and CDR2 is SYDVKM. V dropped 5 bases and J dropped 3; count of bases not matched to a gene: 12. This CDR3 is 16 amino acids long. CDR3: CASSLFGAGEGYEQYF. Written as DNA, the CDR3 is TGTGCCAGCAGTCTTTTCGGAGCGGGAGAGGGCTACGAGCAGTACTTC.

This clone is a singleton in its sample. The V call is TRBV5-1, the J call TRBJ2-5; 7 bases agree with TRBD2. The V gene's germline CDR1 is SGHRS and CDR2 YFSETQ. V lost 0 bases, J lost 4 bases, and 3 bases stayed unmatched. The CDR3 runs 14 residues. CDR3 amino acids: CASSLGVAGETQYF. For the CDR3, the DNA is TGCGCCAGCAGCTTGGGCGTAGCGGGAGAGACCCAGTACTTC.

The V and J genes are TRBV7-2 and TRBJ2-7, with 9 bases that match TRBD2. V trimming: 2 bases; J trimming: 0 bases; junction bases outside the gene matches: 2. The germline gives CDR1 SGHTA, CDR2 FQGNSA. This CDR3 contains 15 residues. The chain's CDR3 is CASSLHSGSSYEQYF. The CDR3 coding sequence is TGTGCCAGCAGCTTACATAGCGGGAGCTCCTACGAGCAGTACTTC. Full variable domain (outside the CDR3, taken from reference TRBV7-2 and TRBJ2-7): GAGVSQSPSNKVTEKGKDVELRCDPISGHTALYWYRQSLGQGLEFLIYFQGNSAPDKSGLPSDRFSAERTGGSVSTLTIQRTQQEDSAVYLCASSLHSGSSYEQYFGPGTRLTVT.

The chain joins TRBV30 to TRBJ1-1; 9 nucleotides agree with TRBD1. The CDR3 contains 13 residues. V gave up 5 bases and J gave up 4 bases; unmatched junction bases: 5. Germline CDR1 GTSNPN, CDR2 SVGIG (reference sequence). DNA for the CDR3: TGTGCCTGGGGGGGACAGGGCGGCACTGAAGCTTTCTTT. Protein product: CAWGGQGGTEAFF.

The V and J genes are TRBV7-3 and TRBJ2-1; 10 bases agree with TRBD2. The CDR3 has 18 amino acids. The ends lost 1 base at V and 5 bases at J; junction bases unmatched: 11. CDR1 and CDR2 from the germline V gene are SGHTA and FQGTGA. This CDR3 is CASSLRGPTSGLHNEQFF. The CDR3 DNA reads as TGTGCCAGCAGCTTAAGGGGCCCGACTAGCGGGCTTCACAATGAGCAGTTCTTC.

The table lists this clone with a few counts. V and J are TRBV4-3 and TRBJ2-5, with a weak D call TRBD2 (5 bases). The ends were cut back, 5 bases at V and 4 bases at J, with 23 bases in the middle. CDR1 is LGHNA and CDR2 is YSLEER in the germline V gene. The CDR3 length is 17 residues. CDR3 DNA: TGCGCCAGCAGCATAGGAGGCGGACGCCGGGCGGGAGAGACCCAGTACTTC. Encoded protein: CASSIGGGRRAGETQYF.

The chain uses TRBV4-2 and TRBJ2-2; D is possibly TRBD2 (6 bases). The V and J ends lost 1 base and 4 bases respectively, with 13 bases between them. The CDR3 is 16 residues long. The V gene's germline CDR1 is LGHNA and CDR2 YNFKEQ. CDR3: CASSQGGGRGTGELFF. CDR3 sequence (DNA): TGTGCCAGCAGCCAAGGCGGAGGGCGGGGCACCGGGGAGCTGTTTTTT.

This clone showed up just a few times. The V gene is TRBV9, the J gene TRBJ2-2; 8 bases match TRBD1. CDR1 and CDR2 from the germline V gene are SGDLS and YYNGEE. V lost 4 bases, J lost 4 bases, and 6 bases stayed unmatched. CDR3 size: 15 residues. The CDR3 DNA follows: TGTGCCAGCAGCCCCCGACAGGGGTCCACCGGGGAGCTGTTTTTT. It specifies CASSPRQGSTGELFF.